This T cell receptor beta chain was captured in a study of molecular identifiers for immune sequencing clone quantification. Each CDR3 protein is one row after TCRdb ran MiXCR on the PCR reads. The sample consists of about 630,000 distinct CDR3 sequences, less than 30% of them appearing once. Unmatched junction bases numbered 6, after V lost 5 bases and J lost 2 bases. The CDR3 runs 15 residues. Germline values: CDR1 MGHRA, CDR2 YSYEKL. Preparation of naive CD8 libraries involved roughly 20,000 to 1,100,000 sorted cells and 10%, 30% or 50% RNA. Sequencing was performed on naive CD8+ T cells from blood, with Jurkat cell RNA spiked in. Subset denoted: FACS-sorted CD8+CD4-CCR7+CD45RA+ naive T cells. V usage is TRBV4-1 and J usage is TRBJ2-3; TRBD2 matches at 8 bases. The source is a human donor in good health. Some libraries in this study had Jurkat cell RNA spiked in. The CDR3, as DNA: TGCGCCAGCAGCACTCAACTAGCGGACACAGATACGCAGTATTTT. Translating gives CASSTQLADTDTQYF.